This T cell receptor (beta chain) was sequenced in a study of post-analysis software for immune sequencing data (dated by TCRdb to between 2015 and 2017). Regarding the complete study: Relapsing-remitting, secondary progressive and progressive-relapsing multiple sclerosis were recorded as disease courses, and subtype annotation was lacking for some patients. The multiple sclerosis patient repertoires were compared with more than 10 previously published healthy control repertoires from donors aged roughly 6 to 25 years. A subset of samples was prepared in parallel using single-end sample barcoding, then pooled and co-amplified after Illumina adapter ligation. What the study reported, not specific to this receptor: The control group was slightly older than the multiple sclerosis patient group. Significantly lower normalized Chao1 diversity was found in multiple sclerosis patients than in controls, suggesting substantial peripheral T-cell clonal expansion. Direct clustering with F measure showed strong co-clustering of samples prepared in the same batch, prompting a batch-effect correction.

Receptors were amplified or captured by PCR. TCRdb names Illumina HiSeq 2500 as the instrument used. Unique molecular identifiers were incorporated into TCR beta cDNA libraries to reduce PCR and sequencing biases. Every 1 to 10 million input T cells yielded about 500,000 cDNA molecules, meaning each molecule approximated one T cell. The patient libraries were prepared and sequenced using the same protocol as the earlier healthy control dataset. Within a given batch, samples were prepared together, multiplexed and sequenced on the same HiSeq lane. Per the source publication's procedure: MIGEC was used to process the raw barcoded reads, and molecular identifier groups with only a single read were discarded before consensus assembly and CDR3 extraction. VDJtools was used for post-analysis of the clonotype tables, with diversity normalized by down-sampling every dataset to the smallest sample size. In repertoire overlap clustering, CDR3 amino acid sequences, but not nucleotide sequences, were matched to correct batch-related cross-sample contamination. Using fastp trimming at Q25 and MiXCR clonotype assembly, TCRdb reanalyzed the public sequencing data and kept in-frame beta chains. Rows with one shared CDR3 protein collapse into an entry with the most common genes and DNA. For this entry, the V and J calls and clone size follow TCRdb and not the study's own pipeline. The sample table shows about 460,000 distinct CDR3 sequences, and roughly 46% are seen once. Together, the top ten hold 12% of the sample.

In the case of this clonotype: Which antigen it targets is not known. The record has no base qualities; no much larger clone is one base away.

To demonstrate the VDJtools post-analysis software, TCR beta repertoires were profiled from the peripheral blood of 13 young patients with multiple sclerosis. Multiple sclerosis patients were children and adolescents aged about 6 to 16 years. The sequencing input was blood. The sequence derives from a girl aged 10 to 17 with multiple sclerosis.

CDR3 protein: CASSQGYRDGHEQYF. DNA sequence: TGTGCCAGCAGCCAGGGGTACAGGGACGGGCACGAGCAGTACTTC. The chain employs TRBV3-1 and TRBJ2-7; a tentative D call is TRBD1 (6 bases match). The germline V gene (reference sequence) yields LGHDT for CDR1 and YNNKEL for CDR2. The junction shows trimming of 3 bases on V and 5 bases on J, plus 17 bases between the germline ends. There are 15 amino acids in the CDR3, from cysteine to phenylalanine inclusive. Kept here is only the CDR3 DNA, which spans 45 bases and is read in frame from base 1.